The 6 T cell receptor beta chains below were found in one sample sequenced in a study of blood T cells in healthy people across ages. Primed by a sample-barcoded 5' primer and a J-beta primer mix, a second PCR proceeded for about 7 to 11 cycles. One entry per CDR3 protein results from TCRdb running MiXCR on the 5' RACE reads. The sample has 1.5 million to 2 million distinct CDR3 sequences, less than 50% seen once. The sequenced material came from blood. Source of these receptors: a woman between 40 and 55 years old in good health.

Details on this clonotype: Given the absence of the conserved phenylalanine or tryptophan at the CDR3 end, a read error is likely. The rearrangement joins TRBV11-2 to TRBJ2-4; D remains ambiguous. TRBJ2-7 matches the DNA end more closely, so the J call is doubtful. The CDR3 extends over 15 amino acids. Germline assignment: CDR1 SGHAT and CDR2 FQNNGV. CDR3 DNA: TGTGCCAGCAGAGGACCAACGTCTTTGCTCAACGAGCAGTACTGC. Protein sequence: CASRGPTSLLNEQYC.

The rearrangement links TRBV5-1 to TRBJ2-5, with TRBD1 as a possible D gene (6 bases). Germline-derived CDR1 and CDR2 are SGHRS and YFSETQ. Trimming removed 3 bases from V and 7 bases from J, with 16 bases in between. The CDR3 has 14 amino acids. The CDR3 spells CASSSGRGTPTQYF. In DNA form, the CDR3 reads TGCGCCAGCAGCTCAGGCAGGGGCACGCCGACCCAGTACTTC.

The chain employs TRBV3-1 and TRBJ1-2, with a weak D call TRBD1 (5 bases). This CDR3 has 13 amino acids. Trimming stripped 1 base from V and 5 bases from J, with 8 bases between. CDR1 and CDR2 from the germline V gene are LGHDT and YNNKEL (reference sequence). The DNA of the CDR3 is TGTGCCAGCAGCCAAGGCAGGGAGTATGGCTACACCTTC. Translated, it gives CASSQGREYGYTF.

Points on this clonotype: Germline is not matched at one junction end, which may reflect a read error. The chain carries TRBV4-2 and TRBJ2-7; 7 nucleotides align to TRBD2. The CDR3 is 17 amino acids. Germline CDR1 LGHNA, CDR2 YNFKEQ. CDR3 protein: CASSQDSLAAPSYERYF. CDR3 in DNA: TGTGCCAGCAGCCAAGATTCGCTAGCGGCGCCATCCTACGAGCGGTACTTC.

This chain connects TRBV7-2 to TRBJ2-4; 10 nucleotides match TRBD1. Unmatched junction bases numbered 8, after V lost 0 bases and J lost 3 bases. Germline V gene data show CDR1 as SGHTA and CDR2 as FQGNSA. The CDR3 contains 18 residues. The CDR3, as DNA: TGTGCCAGCAGCTTAGCTACCCTAAGGACAGGGGGCAAAAACATTCAGTACTTC. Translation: CASSLATLRTGGKNIQYF.

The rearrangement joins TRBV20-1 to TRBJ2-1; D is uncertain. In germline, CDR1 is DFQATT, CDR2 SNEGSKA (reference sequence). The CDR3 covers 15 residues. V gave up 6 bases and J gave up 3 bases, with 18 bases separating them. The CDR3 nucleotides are TGCAGTGCCTCTAAGGACGGTGGGCTCTACAATGAGCAGTTCTTC. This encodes CSASKDGGLYNEQFF.